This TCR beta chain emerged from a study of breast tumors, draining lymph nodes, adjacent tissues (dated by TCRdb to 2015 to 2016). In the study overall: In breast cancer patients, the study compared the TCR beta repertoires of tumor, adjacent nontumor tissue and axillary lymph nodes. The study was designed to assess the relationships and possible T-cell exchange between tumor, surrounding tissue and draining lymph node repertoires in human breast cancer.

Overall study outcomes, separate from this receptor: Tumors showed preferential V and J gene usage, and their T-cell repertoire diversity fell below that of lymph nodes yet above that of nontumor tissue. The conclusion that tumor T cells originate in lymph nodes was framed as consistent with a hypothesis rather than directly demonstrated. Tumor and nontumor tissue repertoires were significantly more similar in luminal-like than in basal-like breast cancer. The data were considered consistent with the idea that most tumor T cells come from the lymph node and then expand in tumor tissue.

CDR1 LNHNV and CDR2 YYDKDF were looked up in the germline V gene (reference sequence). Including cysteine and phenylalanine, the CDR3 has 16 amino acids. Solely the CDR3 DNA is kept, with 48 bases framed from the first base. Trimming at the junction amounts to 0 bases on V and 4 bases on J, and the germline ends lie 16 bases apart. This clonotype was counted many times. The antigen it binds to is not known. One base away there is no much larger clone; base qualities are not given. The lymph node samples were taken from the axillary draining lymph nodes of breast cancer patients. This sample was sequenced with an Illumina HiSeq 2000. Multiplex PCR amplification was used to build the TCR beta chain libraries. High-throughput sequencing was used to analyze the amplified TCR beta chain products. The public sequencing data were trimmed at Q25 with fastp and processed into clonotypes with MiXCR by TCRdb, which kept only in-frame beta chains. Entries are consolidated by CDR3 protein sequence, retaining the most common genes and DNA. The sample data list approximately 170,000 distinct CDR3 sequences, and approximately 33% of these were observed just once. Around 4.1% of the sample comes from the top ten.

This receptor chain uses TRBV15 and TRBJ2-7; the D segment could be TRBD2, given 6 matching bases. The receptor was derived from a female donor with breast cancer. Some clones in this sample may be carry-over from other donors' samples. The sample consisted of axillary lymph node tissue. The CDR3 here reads CATSRDRGTAGYEQYF. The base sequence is TGTGCCACCAGCAGAGATCGGGGGACCGCGGGTTACGAGCAGTACTTC.